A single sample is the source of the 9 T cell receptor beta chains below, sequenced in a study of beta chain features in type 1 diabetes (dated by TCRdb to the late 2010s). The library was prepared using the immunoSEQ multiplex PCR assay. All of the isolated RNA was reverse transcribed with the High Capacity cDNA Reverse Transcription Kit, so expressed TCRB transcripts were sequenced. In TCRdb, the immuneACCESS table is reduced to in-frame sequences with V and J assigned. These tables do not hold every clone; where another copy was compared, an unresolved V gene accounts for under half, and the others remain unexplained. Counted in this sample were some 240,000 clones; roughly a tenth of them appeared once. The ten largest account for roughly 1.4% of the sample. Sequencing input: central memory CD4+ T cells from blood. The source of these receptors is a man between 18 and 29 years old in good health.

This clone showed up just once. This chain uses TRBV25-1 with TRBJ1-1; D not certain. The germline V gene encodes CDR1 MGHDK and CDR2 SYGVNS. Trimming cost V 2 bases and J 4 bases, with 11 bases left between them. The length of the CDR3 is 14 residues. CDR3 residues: CASSESGDGTEAFF. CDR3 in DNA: TGTGCCAGCAGTGAAAGCGGGGATGGCACTGAAGCTTTCTTT.

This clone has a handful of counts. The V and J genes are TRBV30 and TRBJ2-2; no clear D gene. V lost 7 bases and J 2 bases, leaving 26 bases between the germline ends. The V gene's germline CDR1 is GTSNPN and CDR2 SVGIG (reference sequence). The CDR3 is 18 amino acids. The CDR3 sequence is CASITHLPGPGNTGELFF. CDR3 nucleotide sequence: TGTGCCTCCATTACCCACCTCCCTGGACCCGGAAACACCGGGGAGCTGTTTTTT.

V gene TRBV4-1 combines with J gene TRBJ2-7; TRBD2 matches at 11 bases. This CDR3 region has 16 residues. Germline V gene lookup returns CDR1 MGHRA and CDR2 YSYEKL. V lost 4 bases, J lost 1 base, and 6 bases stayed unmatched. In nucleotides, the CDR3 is TGCGCCAGCAGCCTATCAACTAGCGGGAGATCCTACGAGCAGTACTTC. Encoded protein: CASSLSTSGRSYEQYF.

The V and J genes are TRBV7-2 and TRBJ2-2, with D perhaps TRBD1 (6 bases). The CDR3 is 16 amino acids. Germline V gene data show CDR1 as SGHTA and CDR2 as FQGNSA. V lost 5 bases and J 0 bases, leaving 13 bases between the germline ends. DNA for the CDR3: TGTGCCAGCAGCCCCTGGACAGCCGCGAACACCGGGGAGCTGTTTTTT. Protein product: CASSPWTAANTGELFF.

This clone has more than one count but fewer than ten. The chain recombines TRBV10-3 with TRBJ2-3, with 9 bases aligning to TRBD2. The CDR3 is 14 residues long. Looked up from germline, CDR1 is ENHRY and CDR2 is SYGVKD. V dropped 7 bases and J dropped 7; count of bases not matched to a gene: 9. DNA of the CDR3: TGTGCCATCAAGCCTAGCGGGGCAACACATACGCAGTATTTT. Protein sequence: CAIKPSGATHTQYF.

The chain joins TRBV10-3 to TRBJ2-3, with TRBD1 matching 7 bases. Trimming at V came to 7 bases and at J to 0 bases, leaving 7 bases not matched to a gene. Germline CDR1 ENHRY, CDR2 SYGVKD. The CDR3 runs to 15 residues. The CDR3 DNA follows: TGTGCCATCACTCCGGACAGGACTAGCACAGATACGCAGTATTTT. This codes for CAITPDRTSTDTQYF.

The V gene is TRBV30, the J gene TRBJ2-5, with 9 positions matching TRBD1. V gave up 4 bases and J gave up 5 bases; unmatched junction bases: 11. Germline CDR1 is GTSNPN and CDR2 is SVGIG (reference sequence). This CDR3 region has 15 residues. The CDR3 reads CAWKIGQGPVETQYF. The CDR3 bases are TGTGCCTGGAAGATAGGACAGGGGCCCGTGGAGACCCAGTACTTC.

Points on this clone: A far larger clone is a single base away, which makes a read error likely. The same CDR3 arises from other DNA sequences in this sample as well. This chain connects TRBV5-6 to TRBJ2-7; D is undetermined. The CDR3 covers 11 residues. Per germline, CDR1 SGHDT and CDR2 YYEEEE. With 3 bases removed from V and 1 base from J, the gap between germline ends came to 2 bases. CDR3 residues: CASSSSYEQYF. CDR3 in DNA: TGTGCCAGCAGCTCTTCCTACGAGCAGTACTTC.

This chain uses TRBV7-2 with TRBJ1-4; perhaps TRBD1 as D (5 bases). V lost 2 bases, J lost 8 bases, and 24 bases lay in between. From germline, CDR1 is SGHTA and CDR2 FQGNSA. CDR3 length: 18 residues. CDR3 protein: CASSLTGITGEVKEKLFF. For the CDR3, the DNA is TGTGCCAGCAGCTTAACGGGGATCACAGGCGAGGTTAAGGAAAAACTGTTTTTT.